What follows is one T cell receptor beta chain and its context. These data come from a study of blood T cell repertoires in COVID-19. For the study at large: Sites across the United States, Italy and Spain contributed samples from acute and convalescent COVID-19. T cells, B-cell-depleted T cells, or PBMCs supplied cDNA or gDNA.

J lost 5 bases, V lost 10 bases, and 7 bases had no gene match. The CDR3 is 12 amino acids. CDR1 and CDR2 from the germline V gene are SNHLY and FYNNEI. Authors' data handling: Counts of nucleated cells, estimated from reference gene primer amplification, were obtained. The table came from immunoSEQ multiplex PCR; TCRdb's copy has only in-frame clones and leaves some out. The V and J calls and clone size come from that table; D and trimming were worked out from the DNA. Found here are 100,000 to 150,000 clones, about 80% of them singletons; the top ten hold 9.5% to 10%. The sequenced sample consisted of peripheral blood. The chain recombines TRBV2 with TRBJ2-7; 8 bases fit TRBD1. This sequence was found in a man aged 40-50 years with active or convalescent COVID-19. The chain's CDR3 is CATLQGEDEQYF. The CDR3 bases are TGTGCCACACTACAGGGGGAGGACGAGCAGTACTTC.